Presented here are 3 T cell receptor beta chains from one specimen sequenced in a study of shared clonotypes between healthy human individuals. Assay used: immunoSEQ multiplex PCR; TCRdb lists only in-frame clones, some missing. The sample yields about 2 million clones, around 96% seen once. Terminally differentiated effector memory CD45RA+ cells were excluded by CCR7 positive selection of CD45RO-negative cells. The sequenced material came from naive CD8+ T cells sorted from blood. All receptors come from a man between 18 and 35 years old in good health.

J is TRBJ2-7 and V is TRBV27, with D possibly being TRBD1 (5 bases). Germline-derived CDR1 and CDR2 are MNHEY and SMNVEV (reference sequence). The CDR3 has 14 residues. V was cut by 6 bases and J by 2 bases, with 14 bases left in between. CDR3 region: CASSPNAGTYEQYF. The CDR3 nucleotides read TGTGCCAGCAGCCCTAATGCAGGGACCTACGAGCAGTACTTC.

The chain uses TRBV9 and TRBJ2-7, with TRBD2 identical over 10 bases. Germline CDR1 and CDR2: SGDLS and YYNGEE. CDR3 length equals 16 residues. With 3 bases clipped from V and 4 bases from J, the junction kept 10 bases outside the gene matches. The CDR3 region has the DNA TGTGCCAGCAGCGCGGGGGGGCCTAGCGGGAGTTACGAGCAGTACTTC. The encoded protein is CASSAGGPSGSYEQYF.

This sequence joins TRBV9 and TRBJ2-1; TRBD2 aligns across 9 bases. Germline V CDR1 and CDR2: SGDLS, YYNGEE. The CDR3 totals 16 residues. J was trimmed by 5 bases and V by 4 bases; bases with no gene match: 10. The CDR3 protein is CASSLYSGRADNEQFF. DNA for the CDR3: TGTGCCAGCAGCTTATATAGCGGGAGAGCTGACAATGAGCAGTTCTTC.